Each of the 31 T cell receptor beta chains below was sequenced from the same sample in a study of T-cell memory formation after mild COVID-19. MiXCR, run by TCRdb on the 5' RACE reads, gives a single entry per CDR3 protein. The data contain approximately 290,000 distinct CDR3 sequences, 8.2% of them singletons. Sequences were obtained from PBMCs or a T cell subset sorted from them (not recorded which). The receptors were gathered from a man aged 18 to 30 who had mild COVID-19 (a few samples of this study predate the infection). Cell type and time point are not known.

The DNA of the CDR3 is TGTGCCAGCAGCTCAAGAACCCCTGGTTCACCCCTCCACTTT. It yields the protein CASSSRTPGSPLHF. The rearrangement uses TRBV2 and TRBJ1-6; D is unclear. V gave up 6 bases and J gave up 9 bases, with 15 bases separating them. CDR1 is SNHLY and CDR2 is FYNNEI in the germline V gene. The CDR3 consists of 14 residues. Supplemented by reference TRBV2 and TRBJ1-6, the full variable domain reads EPEVTQTPSHQVTQMGQEVILRCVPISNHLYFYWYRQILGQKVEFLVSFYNNEISEKSEIFDDQFSVERPDGSNFTLKIRSTKLEDSAMYFCASSSRTPGSPLHFGNGTRLTVT.

This clonotype was counted only a few times. The chain recombines TRBV4-2 with TRBJ1-2, with 8 bases aligning to TRBD1. With V trimmed by 0 bases and J by 4 bases, 7 bases remained unmatched. This CDR3 has 16 residues. Germline V CDR1 and CDR2: LGHNA, YNFKEQ. The CDR3 sequence: CASSQDKAGGGYGYTF. The DNA of the CDR3 is TGTGCCAGCAGCCAAGATAAGGCAGGGGGCGGCTATGGCTACACCTTC.

In its sample, this clonotype was seen many times. The chain employs TRBV6-5 and TRBJ2-1; possibly TRBD1 or TRBD2 for D (5 bases each). The CDR3 is 13 residues long. V shed 2 bases and J shed 4 bases, with 6 bases lying between them. Germline V lookup: CDR1 MNHEY, CDR2 SVGAGI. The CDR3 sequence is CASSYGGYNEQFF. CDR3 nucleotides: TGTGCCAGCAGTTACGGGGGATACAATGAGCAGTTCTTC.

The rearrangement uses TRBV7-9 and TRBJ2-3, with TRBD2 matching over 14 bases. The CDR3 runs to 18 residues. The V segment lost 5 bases and the J segment 0 bases; nucleotides outside the gene matches: 7. Germline values: CDR1 SEHNR, CDR2 FQNEAQ (reference sequence). CDR3 in DNA: TGTGCCAGCAGCCGGGTGGGACTAGCGGGGGCGAGCACAGATACGCAGTATTTT. Translated, it gives CASSRVGLAGASTDTQYF.

CDR3 nucleotide sequence: TGTGCCAGCAGCATGGGACAGGGCTGGAACTATGGCTACACCTTC. This translates into CASSMGQGWNYGYTF. The chain uses TRBV7-4 and TRBJ1-2, with 9 bases fitting TRBD1. This CDR3 has 15 residues. V was clipped by 5 bases and J by 2 bases; unmatched bases: 6. Germline V gives CDR1 SGHVT, CDR2 SQSDAQ.

This clonotype was seen a handful of times. The chain employs TRBV4-1 and TRBJ2-1; a weak D match, TRBD2 (5 bases). This CDR3 has 16 residues. Germline assignment: CDR1 MGHRA and CDR2 YSYEKL. V was trimmed by 1 base and J by 5 bases, leaving 15 bases between them. The CDR3, as DNA: TGCGCCAGCAGCCAAGTCGGCAGGAGGTCCCACAATGAGCAGTTCTTC. It is translated as CASSQVGRRSHNEQFF.

The V call is TRBV6-1, the J call TRBJ2-5; TRBD1 matches at 10 bases. The CDR3 loop spans 15 amino acids. CDR1 and CDR2 from the germline V gene are MNHNS and SASEGT. V was pared by 4 bases and J by 9 bases, with 11 bases of the junction left unmatched. In nucleotides, the CDR3 is TGTGCCAGCAGTGCCACCGGGACAGGGGCGGGGGCCCAGTACTTC. Translation gives CASSATGTGAGAQYF.

The chain uses TRBV7-2 and TRBJ2-5; 9 bases map to TRBD1. V shed 5 bases, J shed 3 bases, and the junction held 7 bases outside the gene matches. This CDR3 comprises 15 residues. Germline V CDR1 and CDR2: SGHTA, FQGNSA. In DNA, the CDR3 is TGTGCCAGCAGCAATACCGGGACAGGGAAAGAGACCCAGTACTTC. Translation gives CASSNTGTGKETQYF.

V is TRBV6-2 or TRBV6-3 and J is TRBJ2-3, with unresolved D. The V and J ends lost 0 bases and 5 bases respectively, with 3 bases between them. Germline V gene sequence: CDR1 MNHEY, CDR2 SVGEGT. The CDR3 consists of 12 residues. As DNA, the CDR3 is TGTGCCAGCAGTTACTCAAGAGATACGCAGTATTTT. Its translation is CASSYSRDTQYF.

A few counts support this clonotype. This chain's CDR3 is CSALPGGGETQYF. CDR3 coding DNA: TGCAGTGCTTTGCCCGGGGGGGGAGAGACCCAGTACTTC. This chain joins TRBV20-1 and TRBJ2-5; 8 bases align to TRBD2. Trimming cost V 5 bases and J 4 bases; bases outside gene matches: 6. The CDR3 is 13 amino acids. The germline V gene encodes CDR1 DFQATT and CDR2 SNEGSKA (reference sequence).

This clonotype has only a few counts. The CDR3 nucleotides read TGTGCCAGCAGGAGACAGGGGGAAGCAACTAATGAAAAACTGTTTTTT. Protein product: CASRRQGEATNEKLFF. The chain employs TRBV4-2 and TRBJ1-4, with 9 bases fitting TRBD1. The CDR3 totals 16 residues. The V gene end was trimmed by 6 bases and the J gene end by 0 bases; junction bases not matched to a gene: 5. CDR1 and CDR2 (germline): LGHNA, YNFKEQ.

This clonotype was counted between two and nine times. The chain's CDR3 is CASSLAGTTNEKLFF. For the CDR3, the DNA is TGTGCCAGCAGCTTAGCGGGGACAACTAATGAAAAACTGTTTTTT. This chain connects TRBV7-2 to TRBJ1-4, with D unresolved. The CDR3 has 15 residues. Germline V gene sequence: CDR1 SGHTA, CDR2 FQGNSA. The V and J ends lost 0 bases and 0 bases respectively, with 5 bases between them.

The CDR3 here is CASSIQASGIGTEAFF. The CDR3 region has the DNA TGTGCCAGTAGTATACAGGCCTCCGGGATTGGTACTGAAGCTTTCTTT. The chain is built from TRBV19 and TRBJ1-1; no reliable D call. V was shortened by 2 bases and J by 5 bases, with 18 bases between the two germline ends. Per the germline V gene, CDR1 is LNHDA and CDR2 is SQIVND (reference sequence). The CDR3 sequence is 16 residues long.

The chain couples TRBV21-1 to TRBJ2-2; the table's D call of TRBD1 was not tested on the DNA. TRBV21-1 constitutes a pseudogene. CDR3 length: 18 amino acids. DNA of the CDR3: TGTGCCAGCAGCAAGGTGGGGACAGGTCACGCGAACACCGGGGAGCTGTTTTTT. This codes for CASSKVGTGHANTGELFF.

The rearrangement uses TRBV12-3 or TRBV12-4 and TRBJ2-1, with no clear D. CDR3 size: 11 residues. The germline V and J ends were trimmed by 6 bases and 9 bases, with 9 bases remaining between them. Here the CDR3 DNA reads TGTGCCAGCAGCGCCGAAATTGAGCAGTTCTTC. This translates into CASSAEIEQFF.

This clonotype appeared a few times. The V call is TRBV5-1, the J call TRBJ2-5; D remains unclear. CDR3 length equals 13 residues. Germline V gene data show CDR1 as SGHRS and CDR2 as YFSETQ. The ends were cut back, 0 bases at V and 5 bases at J, with 8 bases in the middle. CDR3 residues: CASSLGSDETQYF. DNA of the CDR3: TGCGCCAGCAGCTTGGGATCGGATGAGACCCAGTACTTC.

The gene calls are TRBV4-2 and TRBJ2-3, with a possible D match to TRBD2 (5 bases). Germline assignment: CDR1 LGHNA and CDR2 YNFKEQ. The CDR3 has 14 amino acids. Trimming removed 0 bases at V and 4 bases at J, with 8 bases between. The CDR3 is CASSQELVADTQYF. DNA for the CDR3: TGTGCCAGCAGCCAAGAACTAGTAGCAGATACGCAGTATTTT.

This sequence joins TRBV25-1 and TRBJ1-4, with a possible D match to TRBD1 (5 bases). Trimming stripped 5 bases from V and 5 bases from J, with 15 bases between. CDR1 and CDR2 from the germline V gene are MGHDK and SYGVNS. This CDR3 contains 15 residues. The CDR3 DNA is TGTGCCAGCAGTCTTAAGCAGGGTTTAAATGAAAAACTGTTTTTT. Amino acid sequence: CASSLKQGLNEKLFF.

The table lists this clonotype with a few counts. This sequence joins TRBV20-1 and TRBJ2-7; TRBD2 might be the D (7 bases). Between the trimmed V and J ends, which lost 6 bases and 7 bases, there was a span of 22 bases. Germline V gene sequence: CDR1 DFQATT, CDR2 SNEGSKA (reference sequence). The CDR3 is made up of 14 amino acids. The CDR3 DNA reads as TGCAGTGCCCACCGGGGGGCCGGCCTGGGGGAGCAGTACTTC. Its protein is CSAHRGAGLGEQYF.

This clonotype appeared a few times. The chain links TRBV5-8 to TRBJ2-3; no clear D. Between the trimmed V and J ends, which lost 0 bases and 4 bases, there was a span of 12 bases. The germline V gene encodes CDR1 SGHTS and CDR2 YDEGEE. The CDR3 spans 15 residues. The CDR3 loop reads CASSLGAVSPDTQYF. CDR3 bases: TGTGCCAGCAGCTTGGGGGCCGTGAGCCCAGATACGCAGTATTTT.

The table lists this clonotype with a count of one. A much larger clone differs from this one at a single base, so this may be a read error. The rearrangement uses TRBV10-3 and TRBJ2-1; a weak D match, TRBD2 (6 bases). The CDR3 has 14 amino acids. V dropped 0 bases and J dropped 6 bases, with 9 bases sitting between them. Germline CDR1 and CDR2: ENHRY and SYGVKD. This CDR3 is CAISESVGGNEQFF. The CDR3, as DNA: TGTGCCATCAGTGAGTCTGTCGGGGGCAATGAGCAGTTCTTC.

This chain joins TRBV20-1 and TRBJ2-1; 7 bases match TRBD1. The trim removed 0 bases at V and 2 bases at J, leaving 7 bases unmatched. The CDR3 is 16 amino acids. Germline CDR1 DFQATT, CDR2 SNEGSKA (reference sequence). CDR3 coding DNA: TGCAGTGCTAGAGATCGCGACAGGGTCGCCTACAATGAGCAGTTCTTC. It codes for CSARDRDRVAYNEQFF.

This clonotype has more than one count but fewer than ten. V is TRBV29-1 and J is TRBJ1-2, with D unclear. The CDR3 is 9 residues long. Trimming left V 3 bases short and J 10 bases short, with 6 bases between. Germline V lookup: CDR1 SQVTM, CDR2 ANQGSEA. The CDR3 here is CSVDVYYTF. As DNA, the CDR3 is TGCAGCGTTGACGTATACTACACCTTC. The complete variable domain, with remaining parts taken from reference TRBV29-1 and TRBJ1-2, reads SAVISQKPSRDICQRGTSLTIQCQVDSQVTMMFWYRQQPGQSLTLIATANQGSEATYESGFVIDKFPISRPNLTFSTLTVSNMSPEDSSIYLCSVDVYYTFGSGTRLTVV.

The genes are TRBV7-9 and TRBJ2-7, with 12 positions matching TRBD1. This CDR3 contains 14 residues. Trimming removed 5 bases from V and 6 bases from J; junction bases left unmatched: 5. Germline-derived CDR1 and CDR2 are SEHNR and FQNEAQ (reference sequence). CDR3 residues: CASSQGDRGREQYF. The CDR3 DNA follows: TGTGCCAGCAGCCAAGGGGACAGGGGGCGCGAGCAGTACTTC.

This clonotype was picked up many times. The V gene is TRBV7-2, the J gene TRBJ2-1; D is unclear. CDR1 and CDR2 (germline): SGHTA, FQGNSA. There are 13 residues in the CDR3. Trimming took 5 bases from V and 2 from J, leaving 7 bases between them. CDR3 protein: CASSPGPYNEQFF. For the CDR3, the DNA is TGTGCCAGCAGCCCGGGTCCCTACAATGAGCAGTTCTTC.

This clonotype was detected ten times or more. V and J are TRBV4-1 and TRBJ1-6; no reliable D call. Germline CDR1 is MGHRA and CDR2 is YSYEKL. This CDR3 is 13 amino acids long. The V gene lost 5 bases and the J gene lost 10 bases, with 12 bases spanning the gap. CDR3 residues: CASSSGPDSPLHF. CDR3 bases: TGCGCCAGCAGCAGCGGTCCAGACTCACCCCTCCACTTT.

V usage is TRBV9 and J usage is TRBJ2-5; D unclear. There are 14 residues in the CDR3. CDR1 and CDR2 from the germline V gene are SGDLS and YYNGEE. With 3 bases removed from V and 0 bases from J, the gap between germline ends came to 9 bases. CDR3 protein: CASSAQVNQETQYF. For the CDR3, the DNA is TGTGCCAGCAGCGCCCAGGTCAACCAAGAGACCCAGTACTTC. The full variable domain, completed using reference TRBV9 and TRBJ2-5, is DSGVTQTPKHLITATGQRVTLRCSPRSGDLSVYWYQQSLDQGLQFLIQYYNGEERAKGNILERFSAQQFPDLHSELNLSSLELGDSALYFCASSAQVNQETQYFGPGTRLLVL.

This clonotype was seen a handful of times. This chain links TRBV12-3 or TRBV12-4 with TRBJ2-3; D perhaps matches TRBD2 (6 bases). The CDR3 extends over 16 amino acids. V lost 3 bases, J lost 2 bases, and 15 bases lay in between. The CDR3 nucleotides are TGTGCCAGCAGTTTCTCCCGCCCGGGAGTCACAGATACGCAGTATTTT. Protein product: CASSFSRPGVTDTQYF.

The gene calls are TRBV7-3 and TRBJ2-2; 8 bases map to TRBD1. CDR3 length equals 16 residues. V dropped 3 bases and J dropped 5; count of bases not matched to a gene: 8. The germline V gene has CDR1 SGHTA and CDR2 FQGTGA. The CDR3: CASSLGQAPRTGELFF. Here the CDR3 DNA reads TGTGCCAGCAGCTTGGGACAGGCACCGAGGACCGGGGAGCTGTTTTTT.

Only a few counts were recorded for this clonotype. The chain has TRBV15 and TRBJ1-4; no clear D. The germline V gene has CDR1 LNHNV and CDR2 YYDKDF (reference sequence). The CDR3 totals 12 residues. Deletions cut 1 base from V and 8 bases from J, with 5 bases between. DNA of the CDR3: TGTGCCACCAGCAGAGTAAGGGAAAAACTGTTTTTT. This gives the protein CATSRVREKLFF.

The V gene is TRBV20-1, the J gene TRBJ2-5; D might be TRBD1 or TRBD2, each matching 5 bases. The germline V gene has CDR1 DFQATT and CDR2 SNEGSKA (reference sequence). This CDR3 has 15 residues. V was pared by 6 bases and J by 2 bases, with 19 bases between. Written as DNA, the CDR3 is TGCAGTGCCACAACCCCGGGACCGAAGCAAGAGACCCAGTACTTC. Amino acids: CSATTPGPKQETQYF.